Below, 29 T cell receptor beta chains from the same sample are listed, as sequenced in a study of blood T cell repertoires in COVID-19. The table came from immunoSEQ multiplex PCR; TCRdb's copy has only in-frame clones and leaves some out. The sample has 100,000 or so clones, roughly 82% seen once. Sequencing used peripheral blood. Receptor source: a human donor in a cohort sampled during active COVID-19.

This clone was seen a few times. The V call is TRBV19, the J call TRBJ1-1; tentative D call: TRBD1 (5 bases). Trimming pared 5 bases from V and 4 bases from J, leaving 14 bases between. Germline V gives CDR1 LNHDA, CDR2 SQIVND (reference sequence). This CDR3 is 14 amino acids long. The CDR3 coding sequence is TGTGCCAGTAGTCAAGAAAGACAGTCCACTGAAGCTTTCTTT. This gives the protein CASSQERQSTEAFF. The full variable domain, rest sourced from reference TRBV19 and TRBJ1-1, is DGGITQSPKYLFRKEGQNVTLSCEQNLNHDAMYWYRQDPGQGLRLIYYSQIVNDFQKGDIAEGYSVSREKKESFPLTVTSAQKNPTAFYLCASSQERQSTEAFFGQGTRLTVV.

The gene calls are TRBV5-4 and TRBJ2-1; D gene unclear. The V end was cut by 2 bases, the J end by 6 bases, with 3 bases between. The CDR3 has 11 amino acids. CDR1 and CDR2 (germline): SGHNT, YYREEE (reference sequence). CDR3 loop: CASSFSNEQFF. CDR3 in DNA: TGTGCCAGCAGCTTCTCCAATGAGCAGTTCTTC.

This clone has a handful of counts. CDR3 DNA: TGTGCCAGCAGTCGCGCCGGACTAGCGTCCAATGAGCAGTTCTTC. As protein: CASSRAGLASNEQFF. The rearrangement uses TRBV6-2 or TRBV6-3 and TRBJ2-1, with 9 nucleotides matching TRBD2. CDR1 and CDR2 (germline): MNHEY, SVGEGT. The ends lost 5 bases at V and 6 bases at J; junction bases unmatched: 8. This CDR3 has 15 amino acids.

The chain employs TRBV6-5 and TRBJ2-1; D may be TRBD1 (6 bases). V was cut by 6 bases and J by 10 bases, with 19 bases left in between. The CDR3 is made up of 14 amino acids. In germline, CDR1 is MNHEY, CDR2 SVGAGI. Written as DNA, the CDR3 is TGTGCCAGCAGCCCCCTTACAGGGTTCGACGAGCAGTTCTTC. It specifies CASSPLTGFDEQFF.

The V gene is TRBV29-1, the J gene TRBJ2-2; 10 bases fit TRBD2. Germline values: CDR1 SQVTM, CDR2 ANQGSEA. The CDR3 is 16 amino acids. Unmatched junction bases numbered 7, after V lost 2 bases and J lost 4 bases. This chain's CDR3 is CSVETAGGRGTGELFF. As DNA, the CDR3 is TGCAGCGTTGAAACAGCGGGGGGGCGCGGCACCGGGGAGCTGTTTTTT.

The J gene is TRBJ1-3, the V gene TRBV5-5, with a possible D match to TRBD1 (6 bases). V lost 1 base, J lost 0 bases, and 8 bases lay in between. This CDR3 contains 15 residues. Germline values: CDR1 SGHKS, CDR2 YYEKEE (reference sequence). CDR3 sequence: CASSLQGISGNTIYF. CDR3 coding DNA: TGTGCCAGCAGCTTGCAGGGGATCTCTGGAAACACCATATATTTT.

V and J are TRBV5-4 and TRBJ2-3; TRBD2 agrees at 10 bases. V gave up 5 bases and J gave up 4 bases; unmatched junction bases: 7. This CDR3 is 15 amino acids long. The germline V gene encodes CDR1 SGHNT and CDR2 YYREEE (reference sequence). The CDR3 here is CASRQAGGQADTQYF. CDR3 in DNA: TGTGCCAGCAGACAAGCGGGGGGGCAGGCAGATACGCAGTATTTT.

V usage is TRBV30 and J usage is TRBJ1-1; no reliable D call. Trimming removed 3 bases at V and 1 base at J, with 12 bases between. The CDR3 contains 14 residues. Per germline, CDR1 GTSNPN and CDR2 SVGIG (reference sequence). The CDR3 protein is CAWRDFPGNTEAFF. The CDR3 bases are TGTGCCTGGAGGGACTTCCCGGGGAACACTGAAGCTTTCTTT.

This clone was recorded a few times. This chain uses TRBV6-4 with TRBJ2-7, with TRBD1 as a possible D gene (6 bases). Germline lookup yields CDR1 MRHNA and CDR2 SNTAGT. V dropped 5 bases and J dropped 0 bases, with 11 bases sitting between them. The CDR3 loop spans 14 amino acids. CDR3 sequence reads: CASSPDRTSYEQYF. CDR3 DNA: TGTGCCAGCAGTCCGGACAGAACCTCCTACGAGCAGTACTTC.

The chain joins TRBV2 to TRBJ2-6; 11 positions match TRBD1. Germline V gene sequence: CDR1 SNHLY, CDR2 FYNNEI. This CDR3 has 19 residues. The V and J ends lost 5 bases and 3 bases, in that order; junction bases with no gene match: 12. This chain's CDR3 is CASSQGTGGFGFGANVLTF. The CDR3 coding sequence is TGTGCCAGCAGTCAAGGGACAGGGGGATTCGGGTTTGGGGCCAACGTCCTGACTTTC.

For this clone: Mismatch with germline at one junction end may stem from a read error. The rearrangement links TRBV2 to TRBJ2-2; D call uncertain. The CDR3 has 10 amino acids. CDR1 is SNHLY and CDR2 is FYNNEI in the germline V gene. The CDR3 sequence is CASSPTVPVF. CDR3 in DNA: TGTGCCAGCAGTCCTACAGTTCCCGTGTTT.

CDR3 region: CASSPQGVSTDTQYF. In nucleotides, the CDR3 is TGTGCCAGCTCACCACAGGGGGTAAGCACAGATACGCAGTATTTT. The chain joins TRBV18 to TRBJ2-3, with D tentatively TRBD1 (6 bases). The CDR3 totals 15 residues. V dropped 1 base and J dropped 0 bases, with 8 bases sitting between them. CDR1 is KGHSH and CDR2 is LQKENI in the germline V gene.

The genes are TRBV5-5 and TRBJ2-1, with 8 bases aligning to TRBD2. CDR3 length equals 13 residues. Germline CDR1 is SGHKS and CDR2 is YYEKEE (reference sequence). V shed 7 bases and J 9 bases; nucleotides not matched to a gene: 9. CDR3 nucleotide sequence: TGTGCCAGCGGGGATAGCGGGACCATTGAGCAGTTCTTC. As protein: CASGDSGTIEQFF.

This chain links TRBV6-1 with TRBJ1-6, with a weak D call TRBD1 (6 bases). The germline V gene encodes CDR1 MNHNS and CDR2 SASEGT. Trimming took off 2 bases at V and 4 bases at J, with 6 bases between the two ends. This CDR3 is built from 14 residues. The CDR3 spells CASSETGYNSPLHF. The CDR3 DNA reads TGTGCCAGCAGTGAAACAGGGTATAATTCACCCCTCCACTTT.

The V and J genes are TRBV4-1 and TRBJ2-1; D ambiguous. The germline V and J ends were trimmed by 2 bases and 0 bases, with 8 bases remaining between them. CDR3 length: 15 amino acids. The germline V gene encodes CDR1 MGHRA and CDR2 YSYEKL. DNA of the CDR3: TGCGCCAGCAGCCAAACAGAGAGCTCCTACAATGAGCAGTTCTTC. This sequence encodes CASSQTESSYNEQFF.

V usage is TRBV25-1 and J usage is TRBJ1-4; tentatively, D is TRBD1 (5 bases). The CDR3 spans 15 residues. The V and J ends lost 3 bases and 8 bases respectively, with 16 bases between them. Germline CDR1 MGHDK, CDR2 SYGVNS. CDR3 sequence (DNA): TGTGCCAGCAGTGATCCTCGGGGGAGAGGGGAAAAACTGTTTTTT. Translation gives CASSDPRGRGEKLFF. Full variable domain (outside the CDR3, taken from reference TRBV25-1 and TRBJ1-4): EADIYQTPRYLVIGTGKKITLECSQTMGHDKMYWYQQDPGMELHLIHYSYGVNSTEKGDLSSESTVSRIRTEHFPLTLESARPSHTSQYLCASSDPRGRGEKLFFGSGTQLSVL.

The V gene is TRBV7-9, the J gene TRBJ2-7, with 7 bases matching TRBD1. Germline V gene data show CDR1 as SEHNR and CDR2 as FQNEAQ (reference sequence). The V segment lost 8 bases and the J segment 4 bases; nucleotides outside the gene matches: 5. This CDR3 has 12 residues. The CDR3: CASSLQGYEQYF. CDR3 sequence (DNA): TGTGCCAGCTCCCTACAGGGGTACGAGCAGTACTTC.

The table lists this clone with a count of one. The genes are TRBV2 and TRBJ2-1; 7 positions match TRBD1. Germline V gene sequence: CDR1 SNHLY, CDR2 FYNNEI. Trimming cost V 3 bases and J 11 bases; bases outside gene matches: 7. There are 13 residues in the CDR3. CDR3 bases: TGTGCCAGCAGTGATCGGGACAGACATAAGCAGTTCTTC. Encoded protein: CASSDRDRHKQFF.

V and J are TRBV21-1 and TRBJ1-2; the table gives TRBD1 as D, unverified against the DNA. TRBV21-1 is a pseudogene. The CDR3 has 17 amino acids. CDR3 DNA sequence: TGTGCCAGCAGTCTCCAAACCACAGGGGGCTTGGTATATGGCTACACCTTC. Translation: CASSLQTTGGLVYGYTF.

This clone was picked up one time. CDR3 amino acids: CASSQLSGGGYTF. CDR3 nucleotide sequence: TGTGCCAGCAGCCAATTAAGCGGAGGAGGCTACACCTTC. The chain employs TRBV3-1 (or the pseudogene TRBV3-2) and TRBJ1-2, with D unresolved. CDR1 and CDR2 (germline): LGHDT, YNNKEL (reference sequence). The germline V and J ends were trimmed by 2 bases and 8 bases, with 12 bases remaining between them. The CDR3 sequence is 13 residues long.

This chain links TRBV12-3 or TRBV12-4 with TRBJ1-4; the D gene is possibly TRBD1 (6 bases). Trimming shortened V by 7 bases and J by 7 bases, and 13 bases separated the two germline ends. The CDR3 consists of 13 residues. The CDR3 bases are TGTGCCAGCACCAGGGGAGTCAGTGAAAAACTGTTTTTT. It is translated as CASTRGVSEKLFF.

The rearrangement uses TRBV18 and TRBJ1-2; D ambiguous. V was trimmed by 0 bases and J by 8 bases, leaving 19 bases between them. Germline V gene data show CDR1 as KGHSH and CDR2 as LQKENI. This CDR3 is built from 16 residues. CDR3 nucleotide sequence: TGTGCCAGCTCACCACCGGGTCCCGTTCCCTTAGCGGGCTACACCTTC. Translated, it gives CASSPPGPVPLAGYTF.

CDR3 in amino acids: CASSNPRIARLNEQFF. The CDR3 region has the DNA TGTGCCAGCAGTAACCCCCGAATAGCTAGGCTCAATGAGCAGTTCTTC. The chain joins TRBV6-2 or TRBV6-3 to TRBJ2-1, with D hard to call. From germline, CDR1 is MNHEY and CDR2 SVGEGT. The CDR3 spans 16 residues. Trimming shortened V by 5 bases and J by 6 bases, and 20 bases separated the two germline ends.

The V gene is TRBV24-1, the J gene TRBJ2-3; 12 nucleotides match TRBD2. CDR1 is KGHDR, CDR2 SFDVKD, per germline. After removal of 4 bases from V and 6 bases from J, the junction contained 7 bases not matched to a gene. The CDR3 has 16 amino acids. The CDR3 protein is CATSETLAGGPDTQYF. CDR3 nucleotide sequence: TGTGCCACCAGTGAGACTCTAGCGGGGGGGCCTGATACGCAGTATTTT.

The chain employs TRBV10-3 and TRBJ1-1; tentatively, D is TRBD1 (5 bases). V shed 6 bases and J shed 5 bases, with 10 bases lying between them. The CDR3 spans 12 residues. CDR1 and CDR2 from the germline V gene are ENHRY and SYGVKD. CDR3 loop: CAIRKEGTEAFF. The CDR3 nucleotides are TGTGCCATCAGGAAGGAGGGGACTGAAGCTTTCTTT.

V usage is TRBV27 and J usage is TRBJ2-3; 15 positions match TRBD2. The CDR3 extends over 21 amino acids. V lost 4 bases, J lost 2 bases, and 16 bases stayed unmatched. CDR1 and CDR2 (germline): MNHEY, SMNVEV (reference sequence). The CDR3 loop reads CASSSLHGLAGGREITDTQYF. The CDR3 DNA reads TGTGCCAGCAGTTCCTTACATGGACTAGCGGGGGGGCGAGAAATCACAGATACGCAGTATTTT.

This chain links TRBV27 with TRBJ1-3, with D possibly TRBD1 on 6 matching bases. Trimming took off 6 bases at V and 4 bases at J, with 10 bases between the two ends. The germline CDR1 and CDR2 sequences are MNHEY and SMNVEV (reference sequence). The CDR3 is 13 amino acids. The CDR3 DNA reads as TGTGCCAGCAGAACAGGGACGGGAAACACCATATATTTT. The encoded protein is CASRTGTGNTIYF.

The V call is TRBV19, the J call TRBJ1-5; 12 bases agree with TRBD1. This CDR3 has 16 amino acids. V gave up 4 bases and J gave up 3 bases; unmatched junction bases: 4. Germline V gene data show CDR1 as LNHDA and CDR2 as SQIVND (reference sequence). The CDR3 nucleotides read TGTGCCAGTAGTACCCCGGGACAGGGGGCCAATCAGCCCCAGCATTTT. Protein sequence: CASSTPGQGANQPQHF.

The rearrangement uses TRBV5-6 and TRBJ2-2; D perhaps matches TRBD2 (6 bases). Trimming stripped 0 bases from V and 0 bases from J, with 6 bases between. CDR3 length equals 15 residues. Germline V CDR1 and CDR2: SGHDT, YYEEEE. The CDR3 nucleotides read TGTGCCAGCAGCTTGGGCGGGGCGAACACCGGGGAGCTGTTTTTT. Its protein product is CASSLGGANTGELFF. Variable domain in full (rest from reference TRBV5-6 and TRBJ2-2): DAGVTQSPTHLIKTRGQQVTLRCSPKSGHDTVSWYQQALGQGPQFIFQYYEEEERQRGNFPDRFSGHQFPNYSSELNVNALLLGDSALYLCASSLGGANTGELFFGEGSRLTVL.